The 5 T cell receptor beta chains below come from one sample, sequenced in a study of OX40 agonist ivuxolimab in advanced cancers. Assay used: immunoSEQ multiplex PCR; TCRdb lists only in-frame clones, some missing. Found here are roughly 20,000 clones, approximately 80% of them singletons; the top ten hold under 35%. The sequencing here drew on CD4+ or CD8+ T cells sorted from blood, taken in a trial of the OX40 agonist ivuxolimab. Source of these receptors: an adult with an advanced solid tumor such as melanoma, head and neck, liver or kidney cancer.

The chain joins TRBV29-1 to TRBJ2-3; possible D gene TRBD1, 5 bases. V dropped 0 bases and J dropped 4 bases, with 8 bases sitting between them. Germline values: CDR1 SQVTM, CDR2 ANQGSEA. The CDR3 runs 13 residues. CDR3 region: CSVEDRGPDTQYF. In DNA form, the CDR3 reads TGCAGCGTTGAAGATAGGGGCCCAGATACGCAGTATTTT.

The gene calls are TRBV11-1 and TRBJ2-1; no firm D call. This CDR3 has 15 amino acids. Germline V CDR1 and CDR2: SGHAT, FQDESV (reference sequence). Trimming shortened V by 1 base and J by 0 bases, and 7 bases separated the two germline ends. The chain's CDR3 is CASSLGPNSYNEQFF. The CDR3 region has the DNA TGTGCCAGCAGCTTAGGGCCGAACTCCTACAATGAGCAGTTCTTC. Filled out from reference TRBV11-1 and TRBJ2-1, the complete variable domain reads EAEVAQSPRYKITEKSQAVAFWCDPISGHATLYWYRQILGQGPELLVQFQDESVVDDSQLPKDRFSAERLKGVDSTLKIQPAELGDSAMYLCASSLGPNSYNEQFFGPGTRLTVL.

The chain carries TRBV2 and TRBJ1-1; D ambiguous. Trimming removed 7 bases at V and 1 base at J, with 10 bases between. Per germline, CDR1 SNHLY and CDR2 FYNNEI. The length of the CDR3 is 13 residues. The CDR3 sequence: CASTLTENTEAFF. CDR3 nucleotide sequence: TGTGCCAGCACCTTGACGGAGAACACTGAAGCTTTCTTT.

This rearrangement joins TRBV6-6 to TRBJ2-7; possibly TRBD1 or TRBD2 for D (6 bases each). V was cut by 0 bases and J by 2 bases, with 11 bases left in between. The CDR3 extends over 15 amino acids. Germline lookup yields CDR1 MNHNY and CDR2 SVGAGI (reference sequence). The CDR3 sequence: CASSYSQGTPYEQYF. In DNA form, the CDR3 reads TGTGCCAGCAGTTACTCTCAGGGGACTCCCTACGAGCAGTACTTC.

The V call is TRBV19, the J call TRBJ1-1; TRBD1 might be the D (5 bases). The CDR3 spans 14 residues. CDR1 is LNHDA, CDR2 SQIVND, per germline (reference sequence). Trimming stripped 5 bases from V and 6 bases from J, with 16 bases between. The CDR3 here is CASSAGWGMAEAFF. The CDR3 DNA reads TGTGCCAGTAGTGCGGGATGGGGGATGGCTGAAGCTTTCTTT.